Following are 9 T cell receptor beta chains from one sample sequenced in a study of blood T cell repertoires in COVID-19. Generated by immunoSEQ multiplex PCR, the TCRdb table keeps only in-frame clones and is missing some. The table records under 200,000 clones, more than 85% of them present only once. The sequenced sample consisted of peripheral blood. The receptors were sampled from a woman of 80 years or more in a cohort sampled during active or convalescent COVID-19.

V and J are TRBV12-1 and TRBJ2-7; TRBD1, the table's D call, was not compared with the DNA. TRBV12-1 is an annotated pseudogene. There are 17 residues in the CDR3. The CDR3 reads CASSSHLGTAYSYEQYF. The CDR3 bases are TGTGCCAGCAGCTCTCACCTAGGGACAGCCTACTCCTACGAGCAGTACTTC.

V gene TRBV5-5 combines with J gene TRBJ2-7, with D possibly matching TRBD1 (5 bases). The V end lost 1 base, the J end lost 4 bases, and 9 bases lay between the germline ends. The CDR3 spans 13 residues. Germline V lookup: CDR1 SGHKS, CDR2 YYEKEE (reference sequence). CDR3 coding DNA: TGTGCCAGCAGCTTGCAGGGTGGATACGAGCAGTACTTC. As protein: CASSLQGGYEQYF. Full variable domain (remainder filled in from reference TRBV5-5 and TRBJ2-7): DAGVTQSPTHLIKTRGQQVTLRCSPISGHKSVSWYQQVLGQGPQFIFQYYEKEERGRGNFPDRFSARQFPNYSSELNVNALLLGDSALYLCASSLQGGYEQYFGPGTRLTVT.

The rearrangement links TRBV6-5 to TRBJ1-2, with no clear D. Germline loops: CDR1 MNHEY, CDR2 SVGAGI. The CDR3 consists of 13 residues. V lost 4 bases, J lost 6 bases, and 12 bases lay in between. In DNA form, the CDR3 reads TGTGCCAGCAGTTGGAGCGTCATTGATGGCTACACCTTC. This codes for CASSWSVIDGYTF.

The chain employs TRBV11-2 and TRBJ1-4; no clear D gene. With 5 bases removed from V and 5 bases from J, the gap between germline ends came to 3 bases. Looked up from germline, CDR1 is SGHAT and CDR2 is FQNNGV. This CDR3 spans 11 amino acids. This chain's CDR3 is CASSLNEKLFF. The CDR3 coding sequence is TGTGCCAGCAGCCTGAATGAAAAACTGTTTTTT.

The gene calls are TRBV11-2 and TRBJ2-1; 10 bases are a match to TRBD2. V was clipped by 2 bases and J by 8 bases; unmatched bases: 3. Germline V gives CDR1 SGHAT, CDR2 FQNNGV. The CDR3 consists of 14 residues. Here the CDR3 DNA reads TGTGCCAGCAGCTTAAGTACTAGCGGGGATGAGCAGTTCTTC. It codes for CASSLSTSGDEQFF. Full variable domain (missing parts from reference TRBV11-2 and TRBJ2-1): EAGVAQSPRYKIIEKRQSVAFWCNPISGHATLYWYQQILGQGPKLLIQFQNNGVVDDSQLPKDRFSAERLKGVDSTLKIQPAKLEDSAVYLCASSLSTSGDEQFFGPGTRLTVL.

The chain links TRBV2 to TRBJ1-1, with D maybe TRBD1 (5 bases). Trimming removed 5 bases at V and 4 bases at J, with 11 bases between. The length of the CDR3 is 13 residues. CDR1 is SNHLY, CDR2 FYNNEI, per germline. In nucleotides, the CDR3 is TGTGCCAGCAGTCAGGGTTTTGGCACTGAAGCTTTCTTT. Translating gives CASSQGFGTEAFF.

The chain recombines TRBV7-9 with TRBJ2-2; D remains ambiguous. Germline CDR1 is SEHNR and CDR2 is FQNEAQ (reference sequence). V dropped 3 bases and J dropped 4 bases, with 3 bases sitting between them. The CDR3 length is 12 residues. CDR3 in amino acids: CASSFSTGELFF. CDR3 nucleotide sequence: TGTGCCAGCAGCTTCTCCACCGGGGAGCTGTTTTTT.

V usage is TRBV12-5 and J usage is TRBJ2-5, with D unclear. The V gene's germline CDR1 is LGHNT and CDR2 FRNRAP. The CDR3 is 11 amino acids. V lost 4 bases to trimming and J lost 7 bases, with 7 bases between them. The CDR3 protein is CASGSRGTQYF. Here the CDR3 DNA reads TGTGCTAGTGGTTCTCGAGGGACCCAGTACTTC.

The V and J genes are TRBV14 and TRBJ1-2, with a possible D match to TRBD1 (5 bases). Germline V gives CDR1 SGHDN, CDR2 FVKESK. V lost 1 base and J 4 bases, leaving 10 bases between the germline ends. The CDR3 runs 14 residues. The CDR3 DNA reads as TGTGCCAGCAGCCAAGTGTCACAGGTCTATGGCTACACCTTC. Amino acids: CASSQVSQVYGYTF.